The 3 T cell receptor beta chains below all came from one sample that was sequenced in a study of cytomegalovirus exposure and HLA in healthy donors. The PCR used 60 Vbeta and 13 Jbeta primers. The table came from immunoSEQ multiplex PCR; TCRdb's copy has only in-frame clones and leaves some out. Of 43,000 or so clones listed, about 80% are singletons. Sequencing used PBMCs. These receptors were taken from a young man in good health and CMV-seronegative.

The chain joins TRBV28 to TRBJ2-7; TRBD2 might be the D (6 bases). Germline CDR1 and CDR2: MDHEN and SYDVKM. V was shortened by 3 bases and J by 3 bases, with 15 bases between the two germline ends. This CDR3 has 15 residues. CDR3 residues: CASSLLVGGGYEQYF. The CDR3, as DNA: TGTGCCAGCAGTTTGTTGGTGGGAGGAGGCTACGAGCAGTACTTC. The variable domain in full, with the rest retrieved from reference TRBV28 and TRBJ2-7, is DVKVTQSSRYLVKRTGEKVFLECVQDMDHENMFWYRQDPGLGLRLIYFSYDVKMKEKGDIPEGYSVSREKKERFSLILESASTNQTSMYLCASSLLVGGGYEQYFGPGTRLTVT.

This clone came up once. The rearrangement joins TRBV6-5 to TRBJ2-1; TRBD2 is a possible D gene (5 bases). The CDR3 extends over 13 amino acids. Trimming stripped 2 bases from V and 10 bases from J, with 12 bases between. Germline loops: CDR1 MNHEY, CDR2 SVGAGI. CDR3 DNA sequence: TGTGCCAGCAGTTACAGACCGGGATTAGAGCAGTTCTTC. Translation: CASSYRPGLEQFF.

V and J are TRBV27 and TRBJ1-1; possible D gene TRBD1, 6 bases. The ends were cut back, 4 bases at V and 1 base at J, with 19 bases in the middle. CDR3 length equals 17 residues. Germline V CDR1 and CDR2: MNHEY, SMNVEV (reference sequence). DNA for the CDR3: TGTGCCAGCAGTTGGGGGAACAGGGAAACTTCGAACACTGAAGCTTTCTTT. It encodes CASSWGNRETSNTEAFF.